This TCR beta chain was identified in a study of blood T cell repertoires in COVID-19. Study-wide background: There were acute and convalescent COVID-19 samples, and they came from the United States, Italy and Spain. Sample material is recorded as cDNA or gDNA derived from T cells, B-cell-depleted T cells, or PBMCs.

Germline V gene sequence: CDR1 SNHLY, CDR2 FYNNEI. CDR3 length: 11 residues. Trimming took off 5 bases at V and 5 bases at J, with 6 bases between the two ends. In the authors' workflow: Using reference gene primer amplification, nucleated cell counts were estimated. Sequencing used immunoSEQ multiplex PCR; TCRdb keeps in-frame clones, though not all of them. D and trimming come from the DNA, and the V and J calls and clone size come from that table. The sample has 45,000 to 70,000 clones; more than 75% are singletons. Material for sequencing was peripheral blood. This clonotype originated in a woman in her sixties or seventies with acute or convalescent COVID-19. The V and J genes are TRBV2 and TRBJ2-5; no clear D gene. The CDR3 DNA reads TGTGCCAGCAGTCCGCAGGAGACCCAGTACTTC. This codes for CASSPQETQYF.